Below, 2 T cell receptor beta chains from the same sample are listed, as sequenced in a study of blood T cell repertoires in COVID-19 (dated by TCRdb to 2018 to 2021). Libraries were built with the immunoSEQ multiplex PCR assay. TCRdb took over this immuneACCESS table, retaining in-frame rearrangements with V and J assigned. Such tables are incomplete; in checked studies, under half of the missing clones stem from an unresolved V gene, and the remainder is unexplained. Within this sample are 200,000 to 250,000 clones, with 80% to 90% of them counted one time only. The ten biggest clones cover 3% to 3.5% of the sample. Sample: PBMCs or T cells enriched from blood (not recorded which). These receptors were obtained from a woman in her forties or fifties in a cohort exposed to, infected with or recovered from COVID-19 (not recorded which).

This chain connects TRBV19 to TRBJ1-1, with TRBD1 matching 10 bases. Germline V gene sequence: CDR1 LNHDA, CDR2 SQIVND (reference sequence). The CDR3 is 15 amino acids. With V trimmed by 10 bases and J by 1 base, 9 bases remained unmatched. Here the CDR3 DNA reads TGTGCCACCTCTGACAGGGGGCGCGAGAACACTGAAGCTTTCTTT. Translating gives CATSDRGRENTEAFF.

V gene TRBV6-4 combines with J gene TRBJ2-2; 7 positions match TRBD2. Looked up from germline, CDR1 is MRHNA and CDR2 is SNTAGT. CDR3 length: 14 amino acids. V lost 4 bases to trimming and J lost 4 bases; unmatched junction nucleotides: 3. The CDR3 DNA reads TGTGCCAGCAGTGTCGAGCGGGGCACCGGGGAGCTGTTTTTT. This encodes CASSVERGTGELFF.